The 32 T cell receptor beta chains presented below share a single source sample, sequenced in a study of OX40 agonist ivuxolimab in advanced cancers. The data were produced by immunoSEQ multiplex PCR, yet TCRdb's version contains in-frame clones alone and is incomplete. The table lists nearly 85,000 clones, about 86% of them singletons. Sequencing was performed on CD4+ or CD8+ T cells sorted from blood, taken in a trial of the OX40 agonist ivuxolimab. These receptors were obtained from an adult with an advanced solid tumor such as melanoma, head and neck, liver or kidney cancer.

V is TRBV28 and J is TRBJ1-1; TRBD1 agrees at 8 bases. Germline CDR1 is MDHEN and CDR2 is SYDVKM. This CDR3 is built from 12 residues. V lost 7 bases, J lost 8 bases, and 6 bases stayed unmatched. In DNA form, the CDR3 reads TGTGCCAGCAAAGGGGACAGGTCCGAAGCTTTCTTT. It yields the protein CASKGDRSEAFF.

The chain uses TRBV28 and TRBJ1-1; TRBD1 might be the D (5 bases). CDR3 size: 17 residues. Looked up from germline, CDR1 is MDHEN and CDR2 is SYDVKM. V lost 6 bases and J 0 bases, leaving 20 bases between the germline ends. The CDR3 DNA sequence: TGTGCCAGCAGCCGGGGGGTTGCGTTTTTGATGAACACTGAAGCTTTCTTT. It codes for CASSRGVAFLMNTEAFF.

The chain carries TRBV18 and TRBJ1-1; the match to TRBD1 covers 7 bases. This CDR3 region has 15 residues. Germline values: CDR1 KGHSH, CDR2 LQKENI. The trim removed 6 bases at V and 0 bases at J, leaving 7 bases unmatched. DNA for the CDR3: TGTGCCAGCTCTCCCACAGGGGAGATGAACACTGAAGCTTTCTTT. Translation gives CASSPTGEMNTEAFF.

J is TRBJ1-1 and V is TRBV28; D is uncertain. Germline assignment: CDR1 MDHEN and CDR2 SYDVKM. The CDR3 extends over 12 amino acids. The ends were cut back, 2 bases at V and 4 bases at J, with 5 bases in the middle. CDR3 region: CASSLLRTEAFF. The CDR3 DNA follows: TGTGCCAGCAGTTTACTACGCACTGAAGCTTTCTTT.

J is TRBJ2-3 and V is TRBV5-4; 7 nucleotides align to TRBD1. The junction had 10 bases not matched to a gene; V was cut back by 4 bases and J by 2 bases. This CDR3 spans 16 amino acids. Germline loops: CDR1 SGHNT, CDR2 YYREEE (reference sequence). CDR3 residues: CASSHPRTGITDTQYF. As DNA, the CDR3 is TGTGCCAGCAGCCACCCGAGGACAGGAATCACAGATACGCAGTATTTT.

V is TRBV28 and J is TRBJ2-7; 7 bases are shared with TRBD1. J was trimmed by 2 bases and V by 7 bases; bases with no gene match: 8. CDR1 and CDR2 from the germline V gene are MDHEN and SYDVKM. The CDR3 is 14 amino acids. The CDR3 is CASNQQGPTYEQYF. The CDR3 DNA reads TGTGCCAGCAATCAACAGGGGCCAACCTACGAGCAGTACTTC.

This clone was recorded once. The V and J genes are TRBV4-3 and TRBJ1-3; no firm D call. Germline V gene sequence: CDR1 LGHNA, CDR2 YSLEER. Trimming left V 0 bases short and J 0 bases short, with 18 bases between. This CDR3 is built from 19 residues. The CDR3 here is CASSQDPPFIRSSGNTIYF. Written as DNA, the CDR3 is TGCGCCAGCAGCCAAGATCCCCCTTTTATTAGGAGCTCTGGAAACACCATATATTTT.

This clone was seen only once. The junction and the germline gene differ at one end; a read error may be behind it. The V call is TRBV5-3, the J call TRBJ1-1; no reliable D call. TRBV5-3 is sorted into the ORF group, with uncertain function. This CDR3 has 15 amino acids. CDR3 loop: CASSSTTTLNTEAFF. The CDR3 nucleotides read TGTGCCAGCAGCTCAACCACCACCCTGAACACTGAAGCTTTCTTT.

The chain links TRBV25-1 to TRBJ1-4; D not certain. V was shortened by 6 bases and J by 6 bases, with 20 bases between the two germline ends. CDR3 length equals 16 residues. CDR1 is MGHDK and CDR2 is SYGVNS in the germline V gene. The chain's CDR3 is CASSENRAGTDEKLFF. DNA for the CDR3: TGTGCCAGCAGCGAAAACAGAGCAGGTACGGATGAAAAACTGTTTTTT.

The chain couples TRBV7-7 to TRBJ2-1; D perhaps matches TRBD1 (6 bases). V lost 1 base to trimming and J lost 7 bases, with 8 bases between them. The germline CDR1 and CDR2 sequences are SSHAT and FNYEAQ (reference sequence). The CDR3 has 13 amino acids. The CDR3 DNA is TGTGCCAGCAGCTTAGATGACAGGAATGAGCAGTTCTTC. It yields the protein CASSLDDRNEQFF.

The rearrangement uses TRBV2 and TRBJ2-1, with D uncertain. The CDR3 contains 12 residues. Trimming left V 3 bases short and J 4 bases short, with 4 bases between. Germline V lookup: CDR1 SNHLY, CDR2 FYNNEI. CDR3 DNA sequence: TGTGCCAGCAGTGAGCGGTACAATGAGCAGTTCTTC. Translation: CASSERYNEQFF.

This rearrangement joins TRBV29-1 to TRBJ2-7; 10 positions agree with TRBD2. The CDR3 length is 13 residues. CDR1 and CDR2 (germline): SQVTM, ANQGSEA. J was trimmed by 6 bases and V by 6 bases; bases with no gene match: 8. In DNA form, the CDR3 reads TGCAGCGTGAAAGAGCGGGGGGGAGGCGAGCAGTACTTC. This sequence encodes CSVKERGGGEQYF.

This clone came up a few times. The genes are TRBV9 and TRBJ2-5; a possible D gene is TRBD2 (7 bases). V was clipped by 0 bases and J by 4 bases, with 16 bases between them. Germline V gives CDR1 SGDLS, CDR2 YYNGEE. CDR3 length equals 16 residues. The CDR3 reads CASSVDVGGPGETQYF. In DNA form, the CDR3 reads TGTGCCAGCAGCGTAGACGTGGGGGGGCCTGGAGAGACCCAGTACTTC.

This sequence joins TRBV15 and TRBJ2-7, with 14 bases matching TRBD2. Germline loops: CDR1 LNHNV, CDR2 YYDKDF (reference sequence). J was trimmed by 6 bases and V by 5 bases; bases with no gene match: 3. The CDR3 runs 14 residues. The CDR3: CATSRGLAGGEQYF. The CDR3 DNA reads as TGTGCCACCAGCCGCGGACTAGCGGGGGGCGAGCAGTACTTC.

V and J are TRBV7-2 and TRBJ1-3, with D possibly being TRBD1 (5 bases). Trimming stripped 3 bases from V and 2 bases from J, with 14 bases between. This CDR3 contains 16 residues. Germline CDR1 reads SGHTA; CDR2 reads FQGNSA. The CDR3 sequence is CASSLNPRGAGNTIYF. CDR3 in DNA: TGTGCCAGCAGCTTGAACCCCCGAGGGGCTGGAAACACCATATATTTT.

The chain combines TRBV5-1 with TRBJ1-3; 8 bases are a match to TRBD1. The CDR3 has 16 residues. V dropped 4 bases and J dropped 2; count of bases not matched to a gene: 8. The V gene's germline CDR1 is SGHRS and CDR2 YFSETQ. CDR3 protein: CASSPIRQGPGNTIYF. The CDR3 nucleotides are TGCGCCAGCAGCCCTATCCGACAGGGGCCTGGAAACACCATATATTTT.

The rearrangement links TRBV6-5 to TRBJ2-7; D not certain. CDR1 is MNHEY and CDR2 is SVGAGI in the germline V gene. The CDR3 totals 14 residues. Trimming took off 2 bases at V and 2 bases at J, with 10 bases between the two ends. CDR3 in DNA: TGTGCCAGCAGTTACGGGGATGCCACCTACGAGCAGTACTTC. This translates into CASSYGDATYEQYF.

The DNA of the CDR3 is TGTGCCGGTCTCAGGGTGTCGACCGGGGAGCTGTTTTTT. Translated, it gives CAGLRVSTGELFF. The chain couples TRBV28 to TRBJ2-2, with D possibly being TRBD1 (5 bases). The CDR3 extends over 13 amino acids. Per the germline V gene, CDR1 is MDHEN and CDR2 is SYDVKM. V was cut by 11 bases and J by 5 bases, with 15 bases left in between.

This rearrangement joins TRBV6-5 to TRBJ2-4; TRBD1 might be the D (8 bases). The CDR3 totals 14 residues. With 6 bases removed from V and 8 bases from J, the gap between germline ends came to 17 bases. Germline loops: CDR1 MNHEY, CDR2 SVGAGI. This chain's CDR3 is CASRAGQGGDIQYF. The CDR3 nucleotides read TGTGCCAGCAGAGCCGGACAGGGAGGGGACATTCAGTACTTC.

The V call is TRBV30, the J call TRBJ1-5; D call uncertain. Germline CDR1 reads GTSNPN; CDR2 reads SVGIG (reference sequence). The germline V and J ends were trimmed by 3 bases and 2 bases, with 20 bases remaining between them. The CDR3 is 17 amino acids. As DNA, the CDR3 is TGTGCCTGGAGCCCAACCCAATACGGGGTAGGCAATCAGCCCCAGCATTTT. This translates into CAWSPTQYGVGNQPQHF.

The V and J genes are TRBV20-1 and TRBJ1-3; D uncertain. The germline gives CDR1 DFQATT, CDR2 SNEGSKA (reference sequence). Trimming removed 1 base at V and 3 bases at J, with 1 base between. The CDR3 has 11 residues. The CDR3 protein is CSARVGNTIYF. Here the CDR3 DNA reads TGCAGTGCTAGAGTTGGAAACACCATATATTTT.

CDR3 in amino acids: CASSWRTSGGAGEQYF. CDR3 coding DNA: TGTGCCAGCAGCTGGCGGACTAGCGGGGGGGCTGGGGAGCAGTACTTC. The chain recombines TRBV7-2 with TRBJ2-7, with 15 bases matching TRBD2. Germline V lookup: CDR1 SGHTA, CDR2 FQGNSA. The CDR3 consists of 16 residues. The trim removed 4 bases at V and 7 bases at J, leaving 8 bases unmatched.

The CDR3 here is CASSFRDRENTEAFF. In nucleotides, the CDR3 is TGTGCCAGCAGCTTTCGGGACAGGGAGAACACTGAAGCTTTCTTT. The rearrangement joins TRBV5-5 to TRBJ1-1; the match to TRBD1 covers 9 bases. There are 15 residues in the CDR3. Germline CDR1 and CDR2: SGHKS and YYEKEE (reference sequence). J was trimmed by 1 base and V by 2 bases; bases with no gene match: 3.

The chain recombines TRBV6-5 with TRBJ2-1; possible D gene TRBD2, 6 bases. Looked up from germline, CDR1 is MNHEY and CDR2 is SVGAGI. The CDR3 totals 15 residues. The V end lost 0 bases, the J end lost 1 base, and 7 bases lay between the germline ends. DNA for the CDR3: TGTGCCAGCAGTTACTCAGGACTATCCTACAATGAGCAGTTCTTC. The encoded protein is CASSYSGLSYNEQFF.

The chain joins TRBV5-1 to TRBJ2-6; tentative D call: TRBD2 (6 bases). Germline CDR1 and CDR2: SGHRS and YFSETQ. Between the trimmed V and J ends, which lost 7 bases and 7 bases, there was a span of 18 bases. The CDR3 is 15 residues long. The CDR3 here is CASQLGPEGANVLTF. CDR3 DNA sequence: TGCGCCAGCCAATTAGGCCCGGAGGGAGCCAACGTCCTGACTTTC. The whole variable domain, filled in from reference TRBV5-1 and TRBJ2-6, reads KAGVTQTPRYLIKTRGQQVTLSCSPISGHRSVSWYQQTPGQGLQFLFEYFSETQRNKGNFPGRFSGRQFSNSRSEMNVSTLELGDSALYLCASQLGPEGANVLTFGAGSRLTVL.

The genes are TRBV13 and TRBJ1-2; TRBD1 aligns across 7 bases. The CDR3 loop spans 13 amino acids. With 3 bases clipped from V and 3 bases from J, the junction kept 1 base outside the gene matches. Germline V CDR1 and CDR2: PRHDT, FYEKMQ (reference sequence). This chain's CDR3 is CASSFGTDYGYTF. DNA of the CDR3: TGTGCCAGCAGCTTCGGGACAGACTATGGCTACACCTTC.

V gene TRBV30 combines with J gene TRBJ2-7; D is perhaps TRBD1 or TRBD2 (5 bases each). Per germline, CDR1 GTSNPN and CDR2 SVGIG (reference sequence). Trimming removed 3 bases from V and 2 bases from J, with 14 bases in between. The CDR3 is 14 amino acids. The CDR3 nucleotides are TGTGCCTGGAGGGGACGCCTTTATGCCTACGAGCAGTACTTC. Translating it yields CAWRGRLYAYEQYF.

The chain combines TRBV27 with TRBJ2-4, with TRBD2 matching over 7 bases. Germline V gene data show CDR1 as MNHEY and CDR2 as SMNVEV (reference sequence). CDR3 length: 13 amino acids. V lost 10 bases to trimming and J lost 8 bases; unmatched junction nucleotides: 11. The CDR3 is CATLKEGRDIQYF. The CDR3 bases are TGTGCCACCCTAAAAGAAGGGAGGGACATTCAGTACTTC.

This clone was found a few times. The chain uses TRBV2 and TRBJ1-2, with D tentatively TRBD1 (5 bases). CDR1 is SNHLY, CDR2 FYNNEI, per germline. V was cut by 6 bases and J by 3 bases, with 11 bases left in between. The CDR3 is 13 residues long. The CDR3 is CASRRDRDYGYTF. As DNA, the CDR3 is TGTGCCAGCAGACGGGACCGAGACTATGGCTACACCTTC.

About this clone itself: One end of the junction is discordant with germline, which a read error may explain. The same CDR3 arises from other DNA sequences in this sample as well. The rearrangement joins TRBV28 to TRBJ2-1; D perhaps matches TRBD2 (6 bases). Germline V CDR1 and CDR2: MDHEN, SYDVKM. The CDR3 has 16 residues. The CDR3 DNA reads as TGCGCCAGCAGTTTATCGACGGGGGTGATCTCGGGTGAGCAGTTCTTC. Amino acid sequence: CASSLSTGVISGEQFF.

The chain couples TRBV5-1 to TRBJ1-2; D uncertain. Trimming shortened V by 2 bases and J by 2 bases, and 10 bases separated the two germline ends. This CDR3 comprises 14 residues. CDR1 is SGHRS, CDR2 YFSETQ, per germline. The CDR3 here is CASSFAGENYGYTF. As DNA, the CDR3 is TGCGCCAGCAGCTTCGCAGGAGAGAACTATGGCTACACCTTC.

As DNA, the CDR3 is TGTGCCAGTAGTATCACAGGGGGTCCTGAAGCTTTCTTT. Its protein product is CASSITGGPEAFF. The V call is TRBV19, the J call TRBJ1-1, with 8 bases matching TRBD1. CDR1 is LNHDA and CDR2 is SQIVND in the germline V gene (reference sequence). The CDR3 loop spans 13 amino acids. The J segment lost 6 bases and the V segment lost 3 bases, leaving 3 bases of the junction unmatched. The whole variable domain, filled in from reference TRBV19 and TRBJ1-1, reads DGGITQSPKYLFRKEGQNVTLSCEQNLNHDAMYWYRQDPGQGLRLIYYSQIVNDFQKGDIAEGYSVSREKKESFPLTVTSAQKNPTAFYLCASSITGGPEAFFGQGTRLTVV.